Reported below is one T cell receptor beta chain. The sample belongs to a study of blood T cell repertoires in COVID-19. The wider study: Samples representing acute and convalescent COVID-19 were sourced from the United States, Italy and Spain. PBMCs, B-cell-depleted T cells, or T cells were the source of the cDNA or gDNA that made up the material.

In the original processing: Nucleated cell number was recorded as an estimate derived from reference gene primer amplification. Profiled with immunoSEQ multiplex PCR; TCRdb holds only in-frame clones, not every one. The V and J calls and clone size are taken from that table; D and trimming were inferred from the DNA. The sample shows 85,000 to 95,000 clones, about nine tenths of them seen only once. V lost 3 bases and J lost 6; bases outside the gene matches: 8. CDR1 KGHSH and CDR2 LQKENI come from the germline V gene. The CDR3 has 15 residues. This clonotype was sampled from a man aged 60 to 69 with acute or convalescent COVID-19. Sequencing used peripheral blood. The V gene is TRBV18, the J gene TRBJ2-3; 8 bases line up with TRBD1. The CDR3 DNA sequence: TGTGCCAGCTCACCTAAGACAGGGGTTCACGATACGCAGTATTTT. As protein: CASSPKTGVHDTQYF.